Presented here are 7 T cell receptor beta chains from one specimen sequenced in a study of blood T cell repertoires in COVID-19 (TCRdb year 2020). The library was prepared using the immunoSEQ multiplex PCR assay. TCRdb mirrors the immuneACCESS table, restricted to in-frame sequences. Some clones are absent from its copies; in checked studies, under half trace to an unresolved V gene, and the reason for the others is unknown. Within this sample are a few hundred thousand clones, with around 90% of them counted one time only. The ten largest make up 2% to 2.5% of the sample. The sample comprised peripheral blood. These receptors all come from a man between 50 and 59 years old with acute or convalescent COVID-19.

This chain links TRBV11-3 with TRBJ2-5, with TRBD1 matching 8 bases. The germline V gene has CDR1 SGHNT and CDR2 YENEEA. J was trimmed by 4 bases and V by 5 bases; bases with no gene match: 9. The CDR3 extends over 15 amino acids. CDR3 nucleotide sequence: TGTGCCAGCAGCGCGAGCCAGGGGGCGCGAGAGACCCAGTACTTC. It codes for CASSASQGARETQYF.

The chain uses TRBV7-9 and TRBJ1-1, with a possible D match to TRBD1 (5 bases). Germline CDR1 is SEHNR and CDR2 is FQNEAQ (reference sequence). The CDR3 runs to 14 residues. V lost 4 bases, J lost 0 bases, and 9 bases lay in between. For the CDR3, the DNA is TGTGCCAGCAGCTCCAGGGCGGTGAACACTGAAGCTTTCTTT. It is translated as CASSSRAVNTEAFF.

The chain joins TRBV7-2 to TRBJ2-1; 13 nucleotides align to TRBD2. V shed 3 bases and J 8 bases; nucleotides not matched to a gene: 4. The germline gives CDR1 SGHTA, CDR2 FQGNSA. This CDR3 spans 15 amino acids. CDR3 nucleotides: TGTGCCAGCAGCTTGCGGACTAGCGGGGGACATGAGCAGTTCTTC. It is translated as CASSLRTSGGHEQFF.

V and J are TRBV5-1 and TRBJ2-7, with 8 positions matching TRBD1. CDR3 length equals 16 residues. The germline CDR1 and CDR2 sequences are SGHRS and YFSETQ. J was trimmed by 5 bases and V by 1 base; bases with no gene match: 11. CDR3 sequence: CASSLRAGGNSDEQYF. Written as DNA, the CDR3 is TGCGCCAGCAGCTTGAGGGCAGGGGGCAATTCCGACGAGCAGTACTTC.

The V gene is TRBV30, the J gene TRBJ2-3; TRBD2 might be the D (7 bases). This CDR3 spans 14 amino acids. Germline values: CDR1 GTSNPN, CDR2 SVGIG (reference sequence). V was trimmed by 3 bases and J by 4 bases, leaving 14 bases between them. The DNA for the CDR3 is TGTGCCTGGAGAGGGACAAGCGGGGCAGATACGCAGTATTTT. Its protein product is CAWRGTSGADTQYF.

The chain recombines TRBV24-1 with TRBJ2-3; D is unclear. This CDR3 spans 13 amino acids. Germline values: CDR1 KGHDR, CDR2 SFDVKD. Trimming cost V 4 bases and J 3 bases, with 7 bases left between them. As DNA, the CDR3 is TGTGCCACCAGTGACCCCCGTACAGATACGCAGTATTTT. Protein product: CATSDPRTDTQYF.

The genes are TRBV28 and TRBJ1-5, with D perhaps matching TRBD1 (5 bases). The CDR3 has 14 residues. The germline V and J ends were trimmed by 7 bases and 5 bases, with 15 bases remaining between them. Germline-derived CDR1 and CDR2 are MDHEN and SYDVKM. The CDR3 region has the DNA TGTGCCAGCACCCCCGGGGGGATCTATCAGCCCCAGCATTTT. Amino acid sequence: CASTPGGIYQPQHF.